This record concerns one T cell receptor beta chain sequence. The target of this receptor is not known. The input lacks base qualities; no much larger clone sits a single base away. The data were taken from a study of cytomegalovirus exposure and HLA in healthy donors (dated by TCRdb to about 2017). Regarding the research as a whole: An earlier analysis of fewer than 750 of the donors reported 276 Gb of sequence data and 90 million to 120 million unique TCR beta sequences obtained from some 200 million T cells. A later genetic analysis took genome-wide SNP genotypes for about 65% of the 666 donors and used that subset as a discovery cohort. The aim of the study was to test whether cataloging public T cell receptors could identify signatures of past pathogen exposure. About five DR-DQ haplotypes were treated as single units for association and clustering because of strong linkage in the cohort. The study combined high-throughput TCR immunosequencing, statistical association of individual TCRs with disease status, and machine learning to predict cytomegalovirus infection status. The number of donors typed differed by locus, with roughly 629-640 for A, B, C, DRB1 and DQB1, around 560 for DQA1, 600 to 610 for DPA1, and some 470 for DPB1. Donor age, sex, ethnicity and CMV serostatus were collected together with the repertoire data. Among several hundred genotyped donors of the cohort, an average of around 250,000 unique TCR beta nucleotide sequences was sequenced per donor, of which about 19% were non-productive. Of the roughly 400 genotyped donors, less than 85% were placed in the genetic ancestry cluster associated with self-reported Caucasian donors. To study patterns of TCR occurrence, a later analysis re-analyzed previously published TCR beta repertoires from several hundred donors and added high-resolution HLA genotyping. The study used immunosequencing to profile the T cell repertoires of around 600 subjects and linked those repertoires to cytomegalovirus serostatus. Besides the first cohort of roughly 700 subjects, a separate validation cohort made up of roughly 130 different subjects was used. All discovery cohort repertoires had been generated on a single sequencing platform. To decide whether each TCR beta V gene segment behaved as functional or pseudogenic, an earlier analysis of over 500 of the donors relied on high-throughput TCR beta sequencing. Rather than using new phenotypic data, the later analysis identified candidate immune exposures from TCR beta sequences and from how often those sequences occurred across donors. About 280 gigabases of sequencing data and about 92 million unique TCR sequences made up an early release that covered 500 to 700 HLA-typed donors. HLA typing covered class I and class II loci at four-digit resolution. The investigation overall reported the following: V-gene and J-gene trimming of TCR beta chains was associated with a missense DCLRE1C variant in a later genetic analysis, and the association was replicated in an independent cohort. Roughly uniform sequencing depth across donors was assumed in presence/absence analyses, although this assumption may not hold. In this cohort, only TCR beta chains were sequenced, and detectable features were limited by the absence of alpha or paired-chain data. Most CMV-associated TCR beta chains appeared to be HLA-restricted in a later analysis, and the HLA associations seemed to be driven largely by CMV exposure. A few of the identified cytomegalovirus-associated TCR beta chains were confirmed in vitro to be specific for cytomegalovirus antigens. The classifier was reported to diagnose cytomegalovirus status with high specificity and sensitivity in both the original cohort and the validation cohort. Across donors, most TCR sequences were observed very rarely, whereas some public TCRs were present in many individuals. An earlier analysis of some 560 of the donors showed that most TCR beta V segments appeared in productive rearrangements either about 87% or about 30% of the time, which broadly matched IMGT annotations. The earlier analysis of a few hundred of the donors excluded roughly 17 rarely observed V segments, including chromosome 9 orphons, because counts were too low. The sequencing pipeline was judged likely to have produced a cluster of highly shared sequence variants as a technical artifact. A further reported finding was that TCR beta sequences accurately predicted the HLA-A and HLA-B alleles for most subjects in the first cohort. In a later analysis, TCR association rates were found to vary across HLA loci, with the most associated TCRs seen for DRB1 alleles and the fewest for HLA-C alleles. The only immune exposure information available for the cohort was CMV serostatus. Linkage disequilibrium might explain the correlated functional status among segregating V segments, but an unknown experimental factor could not be ruled out. According to a later genetic analysis, donors in an Asian-associated ancestry cluster had fewer N-insertions in productive TCRs than the approximately 610-donor mean. The authors suggested that the approach could potentially be extended to other disease states and immunological phenotypes. HLA typing was unavailable for some donors at each locus, so association tests used only the typed subset. Several of the top co-occurrence clusters appeared to be linked to parvovirus B19, influenza, CMV and Epstein-Barr virus, according to a later analysis. When HLA alleles, especially DR and DQ, strongly co-occurred, attributing TCR associations to individual alleles was difficult. A later analysis found that HLA-associated TCR beta chains were more clonally expanded and had lower generation probabilities than equally common non-associated chains. At a false discovery rate of 0.05, a later analysis linked under 20,000 TCR beta sequences to specific HLA alleles. The study gave a list of around 170 TCR beta chains associated with cytomegalovirus.

The library relied on the immunoSEQ multiplex PCR assay. The multiplex PCR relied on a mix of 60 forward primers for TCR Vbeta segments and 13 reverse primers for TCR Jbeta segments. Amplification of the CDR3 region of rearranged TCR beta genes was performed with a multiplex PCR assay on genomic DNA. Amplified TCR beta libraries were sequenced as 87-base-pair reads on the Illumina HiSeq System. Per the authors' processing: In a later analysis, some 80 million unique TCR beta chains were counted across the approximately 640 repertoires, and approximately 11 million of these chains were shared by at least two donors. A nearest-neighbor algorithm error-corrected the raw reads and collapsed the reads into unique sequences, merging closely related sequences to remove PCR and sequencing errors. V, D and J gene segments were assigned by aligning CDR3 sequences to IMGT reference sequences. For a sequence to be retained, a match of at least six nucleotides to both a V gene segment and a J gene segment was required. Rearrangements were classified as productive when the CDR3 lacked stop codons and remained in frame with V and J, and all other rearrangements were classified as non-productive. Following IMGT convention, CDR3 was defined as the stretch from the second conserved V-encoded cysteine to the conserved J-encoded phenylalanine. Sequences without an unambiguous match to a single V gene segment were excluded from the earlier analysis of a few hundred of the donors. An earlier analysis of roughly 590 of the donors called V segments functional above 56.7% productive rearrangements and segregating when the between-donor standard deviation exceeded 5%. A statistical classification framework was built to diagnose cytomegalovirus status from the catalog of TCR beta chain sequences. In a later analysis, TCR nucleotide sequences were compared against IMGT/GENE-DB human TR gene sequences so that V and J genes could be assigned. The TCRdist pipeline was used in a later analysis to assign CDR3 sequences and most-parsimonious VDJ recombination scenarios. In a later analysis, each TCR beta chain was defined by its CDR3 amino acid sequence together with its V-gene family, and reads without a unique V-gene family were excluded. To address suspected cross-contamination and a sequencing artifact, a later analysis removed a few hundred highly shared, low-generation-probability nucleotide sequences. In a later analysis, a clonal expansion index for each public chain was calculated from normalized within-repertoire ranks of inferred template counts. Generation probabilities in a later analysis came from a VDJ recombination model fitted to out-of-frame rearrangements, and those results were checked against IGoR. Hypergeometric tests were used in a later analysis to score TCR-TCR, TCR-HLA and TCR-CMV co-occurrence, with a repertoire-size bias correction applied to the TCR pairs. To estimate false discovery rates, a later analysis permuted the HLA or CMV assignments 20 times. A later analysis grouped co-occurring TCRs with DBSCAN, adding TCRdist sequence similarity when clustering within HLA-allele-positive subsets. Repertoires with fewer than 30,000 or more than 120,000 public chains, plus five repertoires with anomalous nucleotide sharing, were excluded from co-occurrence clustering. TCRdb provides this immuneACCESS table in a form limited to in-frame rearrangements. Some clones are lacking; in checked studies, under half of them reflect an unresolved V gene, and why the rest are absent is not known. The D gene and trimming were derived from the DNA, and the V and J assignments and clone size from that table. The sample records 90,000 to 120,000 clones, about 85% of which are singletons. The ten largest clones capture 2% to 2.5% of the sample.

The cohort consisted of 600 to 700 healthy bone marrow donors. All cohort members were sampled while nominally healthy, although unrecorded immune exposures were likely present. The donor was CMV seronegative and belonged to the group of 320 or so seronegative cohort members. A peripheral blood sample was collected from each donor, and TCR beta sequencing was performed on peripheral blood mononuclear cells. Genomic DNA extraction from the blood cell samples was performed with the Qiagen DNeasy Blood Extraction Kit. The sequence was collected from a man younger than 40 in good health and CMV-seronegative. The sample comprised PBMCs.

The CDR3 protein: CASSRRTGTSLTDTQYF. The DNA sequence follows: TGCGCCAGCAGCCGACGTACCGGGACTAGCCTTACAGATACGCAGTATTTT. Recombination connected TRBV5-1 to TRBJ2-3; the central 9 bases match TRBD2. The CDR1 and CDR2 encoded by the germline V gene are SGHRS and YFSETQ. The CDR3 goes from the cysteine to the phenylalanine over 17 residues. The entry retains the CDR3 DNA only, 51 bases that are in frame from base 1. V lost 4 bases and J lost 3 bases, and the count of bases not matched to a germline gene is 12.